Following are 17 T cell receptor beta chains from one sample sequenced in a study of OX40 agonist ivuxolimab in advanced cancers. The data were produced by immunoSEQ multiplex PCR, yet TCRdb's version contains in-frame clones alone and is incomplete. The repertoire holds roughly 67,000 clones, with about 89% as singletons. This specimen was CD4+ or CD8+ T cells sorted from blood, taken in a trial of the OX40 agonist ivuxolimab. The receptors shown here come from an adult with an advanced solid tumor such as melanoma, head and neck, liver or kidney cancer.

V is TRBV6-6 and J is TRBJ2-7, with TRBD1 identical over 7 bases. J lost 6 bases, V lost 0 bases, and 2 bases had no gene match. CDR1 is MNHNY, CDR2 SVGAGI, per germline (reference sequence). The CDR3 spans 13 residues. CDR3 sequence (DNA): TGTGCCAGCAGTTACTCGGCAGGGGGCGAGCAGTACTTC. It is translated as CASSYSAGGEQYF.

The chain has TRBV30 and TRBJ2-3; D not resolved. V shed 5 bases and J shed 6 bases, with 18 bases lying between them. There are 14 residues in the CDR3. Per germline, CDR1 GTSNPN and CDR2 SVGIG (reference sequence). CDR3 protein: CAWVSPHRSDTQYF. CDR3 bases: TGTGCCTGGGTAAGCCCTCATAGGTCGGATACGCAGTATTTT.

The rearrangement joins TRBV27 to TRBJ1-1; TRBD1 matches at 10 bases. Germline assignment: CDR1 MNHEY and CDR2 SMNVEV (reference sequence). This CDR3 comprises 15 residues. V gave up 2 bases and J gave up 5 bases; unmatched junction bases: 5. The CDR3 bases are TGTGCCAGCAGTTTACTCGGACAGGGGGGGACTGAAGCTTTCTTT. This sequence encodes CASSLLGQGGTEAFF.

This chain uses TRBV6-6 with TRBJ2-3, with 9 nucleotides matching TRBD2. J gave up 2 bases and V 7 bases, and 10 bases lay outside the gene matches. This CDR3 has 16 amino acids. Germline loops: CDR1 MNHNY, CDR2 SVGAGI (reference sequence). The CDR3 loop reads CASIHRPSGATDTQYF. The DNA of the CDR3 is TGTGCCAGCATTCACCGTCCTAGCGGGGCCACAGATACGCAGTATTTT.

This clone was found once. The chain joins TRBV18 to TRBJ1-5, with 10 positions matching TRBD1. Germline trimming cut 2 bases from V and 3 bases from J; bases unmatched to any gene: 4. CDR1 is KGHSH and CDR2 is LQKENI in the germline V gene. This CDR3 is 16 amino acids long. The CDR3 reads CASSPSTGGVNQPQHF. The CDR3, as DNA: TGTGCCAGCTCACCATCGACAGGGGGCGTCAATCAGCCCCAGCATTTT.

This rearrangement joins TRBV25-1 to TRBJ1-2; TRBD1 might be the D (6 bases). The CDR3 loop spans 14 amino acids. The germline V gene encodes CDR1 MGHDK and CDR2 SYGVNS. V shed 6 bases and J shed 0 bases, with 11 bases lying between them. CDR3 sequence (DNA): TGTGCCAGCAGGGGGGACACTCCTAACTATGGCTACACCTTC. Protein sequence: CASRGDTPNYGYTF.

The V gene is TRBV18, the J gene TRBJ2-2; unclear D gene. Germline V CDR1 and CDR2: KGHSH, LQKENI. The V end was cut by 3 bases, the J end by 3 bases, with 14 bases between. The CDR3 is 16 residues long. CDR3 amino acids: CASSPSRLGHTGELFF. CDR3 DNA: TGTGCCAGCTCACCGTCGAGATTAGGGCACACCGGGGAGCTGTTTTTT.

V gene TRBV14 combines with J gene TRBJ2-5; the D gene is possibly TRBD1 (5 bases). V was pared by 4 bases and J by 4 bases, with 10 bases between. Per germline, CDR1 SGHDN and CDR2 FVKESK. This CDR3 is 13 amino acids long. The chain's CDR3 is CASSLYRGETQYF. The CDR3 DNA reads TGTGCCAGCAGCCTATATAGGGGAGAGACCCAGTACTTC.

CDR3 DNA: TGTGCCAGCAGCCGGGGGGCTAACTATGGCTACACCTTC. Its translation: CASSRGANYGYTF. The gene calls are TRBV6-4 and TRBJ1-2; tentatively, D is TRBD1 (5 bases). Germline lookup yields CDR1 MRHNA and CDR2 SNTAGT. Between the trimmed V and J ends, which lost 6 bases and 0 bases, there was a span of 8 bases. The CDR3 length is 13 residues.

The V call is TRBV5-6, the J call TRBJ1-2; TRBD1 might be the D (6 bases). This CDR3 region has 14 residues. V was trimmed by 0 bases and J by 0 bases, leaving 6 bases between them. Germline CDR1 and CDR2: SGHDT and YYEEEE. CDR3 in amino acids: CASSLGTANYGYTF. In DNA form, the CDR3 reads TGTGCCAGCAGCTTGGGGACAGCTAACTATGGCTACACCTTC.

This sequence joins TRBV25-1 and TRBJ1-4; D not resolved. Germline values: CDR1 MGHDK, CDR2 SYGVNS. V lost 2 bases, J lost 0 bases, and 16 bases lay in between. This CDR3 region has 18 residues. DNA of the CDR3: TGTGCCAGCAGTGAAGTCTTCCCTAACCCGGCAACTAATGAAAAACTGTTTTTT. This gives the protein CASSEVFPNPATNEKLFF. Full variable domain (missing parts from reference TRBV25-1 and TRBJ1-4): EADIYQTPRYLVIGTGKKITLECSQTMGHDKMYWYQQDPGMELHLIHYSYGVNSTEKGDLSSESTVSRIRTEHFPLTLESARPSHTSQYLCASSEVFPNPATNEKLFFGSGTQLSVL.

The CDR3 region is CAHSIDRGDEQYF. The CDR3 DNA follows: TGTGCCCACTCAATTGACAGAGGCGACGAGCAGTACTTC. The rearrangement joins TRBV6-1 to TRBJ2-7, with D perhaps matching TRBD1 (5 bases). The CDR3 consists of 13 residues. CDR1 and CDR2 (germline): MNHNS, SASEGT. V dropped 11 bases and J dropped 5 bases, with 19 bases sitting between them.

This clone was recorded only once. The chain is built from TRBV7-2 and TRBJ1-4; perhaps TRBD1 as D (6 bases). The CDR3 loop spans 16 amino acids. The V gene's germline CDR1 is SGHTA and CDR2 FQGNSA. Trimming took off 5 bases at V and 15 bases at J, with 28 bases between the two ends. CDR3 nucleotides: TGTGCCAGCAGCCCGCCAAGAGGACAGCCGGAAGGTTGGTTGTTTTTT. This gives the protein CASSPPRGQPEGWLFF.

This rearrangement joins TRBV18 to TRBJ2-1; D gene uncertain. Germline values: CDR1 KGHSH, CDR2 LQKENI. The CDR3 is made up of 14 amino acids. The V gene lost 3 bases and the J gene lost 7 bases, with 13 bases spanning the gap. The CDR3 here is CASSPSTPANEQFF. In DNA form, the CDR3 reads TGTGCCAGCTCACCGTCGACTCCGGCTAATGAGCAGTTCTTC.

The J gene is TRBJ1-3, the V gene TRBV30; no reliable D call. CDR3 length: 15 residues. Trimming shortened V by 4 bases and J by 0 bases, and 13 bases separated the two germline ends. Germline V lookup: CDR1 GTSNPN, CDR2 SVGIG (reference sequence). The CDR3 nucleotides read TGTGCCTGGAATAATAGGCAGTCCTCTGGAAACACCATATATTTT. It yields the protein CAWNNRQSSGNTIYF.

CDR3 sequence (DNA): TGTGCCAGCCGGAGCGGCGGGGAGCTGTTTTTT. Protein sequence: CASRSGGELFF. This chain links TRBV7-9 with TRBJ2-2; tentative D call: TRBD2 (5 bases). The CDR3 has 11 residues. Trimming shortened V by 8 bases and J by 7 bases, and 8 bases separated the two germline ends. Per the germline V gene, CDR1 is SEHNR and CDR2 is FQNEAQ (reference sequence).

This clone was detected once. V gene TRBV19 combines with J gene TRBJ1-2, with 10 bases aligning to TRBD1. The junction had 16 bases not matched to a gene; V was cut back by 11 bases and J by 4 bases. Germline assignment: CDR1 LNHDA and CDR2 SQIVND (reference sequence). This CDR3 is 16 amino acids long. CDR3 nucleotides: TGTGCCGCCGGCCTCCTGACAGGGGGCAACATCTATGGCTACACCTTC. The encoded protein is CAAGLLTGGNIYGYTF.